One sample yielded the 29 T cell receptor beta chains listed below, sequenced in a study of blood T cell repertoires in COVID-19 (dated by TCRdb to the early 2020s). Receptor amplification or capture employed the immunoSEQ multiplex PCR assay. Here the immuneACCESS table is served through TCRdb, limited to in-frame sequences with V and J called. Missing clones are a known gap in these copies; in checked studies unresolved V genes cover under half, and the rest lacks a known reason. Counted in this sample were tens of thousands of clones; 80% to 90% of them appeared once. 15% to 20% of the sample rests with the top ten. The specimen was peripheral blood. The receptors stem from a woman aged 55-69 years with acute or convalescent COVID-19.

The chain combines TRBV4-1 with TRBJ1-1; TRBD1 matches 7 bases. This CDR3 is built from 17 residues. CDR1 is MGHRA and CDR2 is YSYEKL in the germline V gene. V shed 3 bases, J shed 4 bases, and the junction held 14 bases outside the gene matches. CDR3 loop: CASSHLKGGTESTEAFF. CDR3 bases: TGCGCCAGCAGCCATCTCAAAGGGGGGACAGAGAGCACTGAAGCTTTCTTT.

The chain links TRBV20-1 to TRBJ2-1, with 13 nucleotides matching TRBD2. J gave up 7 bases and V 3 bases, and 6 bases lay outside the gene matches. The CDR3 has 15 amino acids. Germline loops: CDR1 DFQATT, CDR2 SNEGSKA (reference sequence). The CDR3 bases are TGCAGTGCTAGTGATAGGGGACTAGCGGGGAATGAGCAGTTCTTC. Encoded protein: CSASDRGLAGNEQFF.

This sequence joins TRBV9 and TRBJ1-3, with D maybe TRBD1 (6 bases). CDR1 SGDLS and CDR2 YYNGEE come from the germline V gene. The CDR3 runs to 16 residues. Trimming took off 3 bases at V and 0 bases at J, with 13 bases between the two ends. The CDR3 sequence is CASSALQGSSGNTIYF. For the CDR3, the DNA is TGTGCCAGCAGCGCCTTACAGGGAAGCTCTGGAAACACCATATATTTT. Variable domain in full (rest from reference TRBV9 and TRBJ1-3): DSGVTQTPKHLITATGQRVTLRCSPRSGDLSVYWYQQSLDQGLQFLIQYYNGEERAKGNILERFSAQQFPDLHSELNLSSLELGDSALYFCASSALQGSSGNTIYFGEGSWLTVV.

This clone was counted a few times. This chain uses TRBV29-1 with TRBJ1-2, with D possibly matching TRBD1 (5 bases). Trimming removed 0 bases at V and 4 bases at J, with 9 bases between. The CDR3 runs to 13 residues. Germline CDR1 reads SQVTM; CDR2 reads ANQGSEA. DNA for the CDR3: TGCAGCGTTGAAGAACAGGAGGGCTATGGCTACACCTTC. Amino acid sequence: CSVEEQEGYGYTF.

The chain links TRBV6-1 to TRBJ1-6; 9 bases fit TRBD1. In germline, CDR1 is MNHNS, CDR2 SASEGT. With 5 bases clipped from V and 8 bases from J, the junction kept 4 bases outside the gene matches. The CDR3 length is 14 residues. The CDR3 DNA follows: TGTGCCAGCAGTTTCACAGGGGGCCATTCACCCCTCCACTTT. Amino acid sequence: CASSFTGGHSPLHF.

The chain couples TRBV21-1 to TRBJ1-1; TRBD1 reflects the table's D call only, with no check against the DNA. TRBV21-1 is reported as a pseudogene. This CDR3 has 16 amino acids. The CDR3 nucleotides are TGTGCCAGCAGCAAAGCTAAAGGGACAGGGAACACTGAAGCTTTCTTT. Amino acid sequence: CASSKAKGTGNTEAFF.

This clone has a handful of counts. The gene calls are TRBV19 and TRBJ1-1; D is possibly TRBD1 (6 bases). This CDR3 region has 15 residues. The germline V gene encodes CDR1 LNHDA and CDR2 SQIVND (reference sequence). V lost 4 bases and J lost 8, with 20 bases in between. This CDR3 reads CASSSPSGGRPEAFF. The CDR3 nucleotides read TGTGCCAGTAGTAGCCCGAGCGGGGGGCGCCCCGAAGCTTTCTTT. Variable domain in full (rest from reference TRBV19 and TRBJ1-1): DGGITQSPKYLFRKEGQNVTLSCEQNLNHDAMYWYRQDPGQGLRLIYYSQIVNDFQKGDIAEGYSVSREKKESFPLTVTSAQKNPTAFYLCASSSPSGGRPEAFFGQGTRLTVV.

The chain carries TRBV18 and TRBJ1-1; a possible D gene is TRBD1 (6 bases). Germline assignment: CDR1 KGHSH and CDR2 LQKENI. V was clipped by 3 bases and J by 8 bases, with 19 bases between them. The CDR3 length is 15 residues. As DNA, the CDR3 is TGTGCCAGCTCACCTCCAGACAGGCTCGGCACCGAAGCTTTCTTT. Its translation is CASSPPDRLGTEAFF. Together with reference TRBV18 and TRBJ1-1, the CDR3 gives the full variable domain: NAGVMQNPRHLVRRRGQEARLRCSPMKGHSHVYWYRQLPEEGLKFMVYLQKENIIDESGMPKERFSAEFPKEGPSILRIQQVVRGDSAAYFCASSPPDRLGTEAFFGQGTRLTVV.

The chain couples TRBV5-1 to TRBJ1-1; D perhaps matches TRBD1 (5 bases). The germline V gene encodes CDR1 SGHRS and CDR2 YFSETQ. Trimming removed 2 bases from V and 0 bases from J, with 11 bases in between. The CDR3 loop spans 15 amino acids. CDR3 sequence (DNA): TGCGCCAGCAGCTTTCAGGGTGACATGAACACTGAAGCTTTCTTT. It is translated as CASSFQGDMNTEAFF.

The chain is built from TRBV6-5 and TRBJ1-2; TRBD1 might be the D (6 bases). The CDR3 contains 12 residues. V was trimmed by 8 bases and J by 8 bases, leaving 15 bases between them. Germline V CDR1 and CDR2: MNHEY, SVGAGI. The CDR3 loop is CASRRGAGGYTF. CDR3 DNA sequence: TGTGCCAGCCGGCGGGGGGCGGGAGGCTACACCTTC.

The CDR3 sequence is CASSLDRATEAFF. CDR3 bases: TGTGCCAGCAGCTTGGACAGGGCCACTGAAGCTTTCTTT. This sequence joins TRBV5-8 and TRBJ1-1, with a tentative D call TRBD1 (6 bases). Per germline, CDR1 SGHTS and CDR2 YDEGEE. V lost 0 bases and J lost 4, with 7 bases in between. There are 13 residues in the CDR3.

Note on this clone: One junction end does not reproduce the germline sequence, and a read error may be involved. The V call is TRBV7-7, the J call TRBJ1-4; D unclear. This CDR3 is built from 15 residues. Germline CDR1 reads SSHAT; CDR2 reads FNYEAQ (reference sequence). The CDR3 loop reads CASSYGSGTNEKLFF. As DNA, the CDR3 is TGTGCTAGCAGCTATGGGTCGGGAACTAATGAAAAACTGTTTTTT.

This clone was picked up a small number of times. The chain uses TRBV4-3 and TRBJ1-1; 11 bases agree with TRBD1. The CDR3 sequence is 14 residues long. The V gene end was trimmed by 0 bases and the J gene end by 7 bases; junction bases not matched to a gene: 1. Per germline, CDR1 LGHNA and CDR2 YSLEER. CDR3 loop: CASSQEGQGGEAFF. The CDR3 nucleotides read TGCGCCAGCAGCCAAGAGGGACAGGGGGGTGAAGCTTTCTTT.

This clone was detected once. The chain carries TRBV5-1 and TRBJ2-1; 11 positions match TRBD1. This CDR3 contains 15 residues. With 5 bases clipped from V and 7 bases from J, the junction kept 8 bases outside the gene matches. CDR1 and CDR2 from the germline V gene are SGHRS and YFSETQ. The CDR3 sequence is CASSPGTGGRNEQFF. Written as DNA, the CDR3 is TGCGCCAGCAGTCCCGGGACAGGGGGAAGGAATGAGCAGTTCTTC.

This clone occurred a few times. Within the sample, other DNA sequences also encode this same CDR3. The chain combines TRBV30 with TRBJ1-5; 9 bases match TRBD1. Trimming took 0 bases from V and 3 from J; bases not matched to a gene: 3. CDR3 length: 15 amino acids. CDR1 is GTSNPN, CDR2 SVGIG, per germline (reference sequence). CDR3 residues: CAWSVRDRVNQPQHF. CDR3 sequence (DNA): TGTGCCTGGAGTGTCCGGGACAGGGTCAATCAGCCCCAGCATTTT. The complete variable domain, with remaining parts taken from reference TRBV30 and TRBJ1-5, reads SQTIHQWPATLVQPVGSPLSLECTVEGTSNPNLYWYRQAAGRGLQLLFYSVGIGQISSEVPQNLSASRPQDRQFILSSKKLLLSDSGFYLCAWSVRDRVNQPQHFGDGTRLSIL.

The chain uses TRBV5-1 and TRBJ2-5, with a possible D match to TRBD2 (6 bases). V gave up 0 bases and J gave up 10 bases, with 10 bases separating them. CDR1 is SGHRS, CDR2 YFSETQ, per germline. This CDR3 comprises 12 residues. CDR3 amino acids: CASSLVRGNQYF. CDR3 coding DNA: TGCGCCAGCAGCTTGGTTCGGGGGAACCAGTACTTC.

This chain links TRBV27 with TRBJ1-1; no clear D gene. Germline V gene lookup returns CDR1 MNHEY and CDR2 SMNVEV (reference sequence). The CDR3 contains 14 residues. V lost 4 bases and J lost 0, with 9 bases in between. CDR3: CASSSPQMNTEAFF. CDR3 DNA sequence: TGTGCCAGCAGTTCCCCCCAGATGAACACTGAAGCTTTCTTT.

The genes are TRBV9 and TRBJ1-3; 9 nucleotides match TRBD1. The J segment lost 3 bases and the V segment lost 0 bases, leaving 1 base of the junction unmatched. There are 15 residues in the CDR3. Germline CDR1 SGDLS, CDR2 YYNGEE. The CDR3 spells CASSVGTGVGNTIYF. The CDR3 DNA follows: TGTGCCAGCAGCGTAGGGACAGGGGTTGGAAACACCATATATTTT.

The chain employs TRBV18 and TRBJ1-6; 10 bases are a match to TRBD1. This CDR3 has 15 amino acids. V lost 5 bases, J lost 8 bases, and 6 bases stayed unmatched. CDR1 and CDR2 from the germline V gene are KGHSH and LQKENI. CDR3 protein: CASSRDRGRDSPLHF. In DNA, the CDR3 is TGTGCCAGCTCAAGAGACAGGGGGCGGGATTCACCCCTCCACTTT.

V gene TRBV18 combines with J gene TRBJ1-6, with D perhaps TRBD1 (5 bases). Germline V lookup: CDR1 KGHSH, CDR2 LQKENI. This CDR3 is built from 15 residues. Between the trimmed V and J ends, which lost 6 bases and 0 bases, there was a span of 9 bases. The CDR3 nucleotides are TGTGCCAGCTCTCCGGACAACTCCTATAATTCACCCCTCCACTTT. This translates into CASSPDNSYNSPLHF.

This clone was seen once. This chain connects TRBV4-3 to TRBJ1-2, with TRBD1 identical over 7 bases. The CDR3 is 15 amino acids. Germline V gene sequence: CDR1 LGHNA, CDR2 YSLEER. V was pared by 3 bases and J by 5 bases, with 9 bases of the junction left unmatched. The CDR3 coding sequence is TGCGCCAGCAGCCAGTCACAGGGGAGACAGTATGGCTACACCTTC. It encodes CASSQSQGRQYGYTF.

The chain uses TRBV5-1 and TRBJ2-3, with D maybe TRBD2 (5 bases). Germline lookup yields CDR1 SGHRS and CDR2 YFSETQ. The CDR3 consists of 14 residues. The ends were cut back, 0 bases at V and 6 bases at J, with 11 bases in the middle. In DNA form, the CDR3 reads TGCGCCAGCAGCTTGGGACTTAGCGCGGATACGCAGTATTTT. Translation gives CASSLGLSADTQYF.

The CDR3 reads CASSLAMNGGQETQYF. The CDR3, as DNA: TGCGCCAGCAGCTTGGCTATGAATGGGGGGCAAGAGACCCAGTACTTC. This chain links TRBV5-1 with TRBJ2-5, with D maybe TRBD2 (6 bases). This CDR3 region has 16 residues. V lost 0 bases and J lost 2, with 14 bases in between. Germline assignment: CDR1 SGHRS and CDR2 YFSETQ.

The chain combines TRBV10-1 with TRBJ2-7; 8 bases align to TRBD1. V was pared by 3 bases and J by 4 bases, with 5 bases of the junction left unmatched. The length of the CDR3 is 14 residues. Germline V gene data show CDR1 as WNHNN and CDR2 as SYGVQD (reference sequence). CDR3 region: CASSDIDRGYEQYF. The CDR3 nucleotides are TGCGCCAGCAGTGACATAGACAGGGGTTACGAGCAGTACTTC.

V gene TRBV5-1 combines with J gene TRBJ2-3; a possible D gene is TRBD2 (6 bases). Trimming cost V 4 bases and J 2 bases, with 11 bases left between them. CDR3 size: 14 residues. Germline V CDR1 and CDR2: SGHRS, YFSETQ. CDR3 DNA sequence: TGCGCCAGCAGCAATACGGGAGACACAGATACGCAGTATTTT. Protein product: CASSNTGDTDTQYF.

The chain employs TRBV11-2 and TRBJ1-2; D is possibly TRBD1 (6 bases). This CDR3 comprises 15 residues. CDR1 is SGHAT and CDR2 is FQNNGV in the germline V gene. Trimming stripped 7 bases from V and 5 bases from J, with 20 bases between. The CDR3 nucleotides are TGTGCCAGCACCCTTAGTCAGGGGTTAAATTATGGCTACACCTTC. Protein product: CASTLSQGLNYGYTF.

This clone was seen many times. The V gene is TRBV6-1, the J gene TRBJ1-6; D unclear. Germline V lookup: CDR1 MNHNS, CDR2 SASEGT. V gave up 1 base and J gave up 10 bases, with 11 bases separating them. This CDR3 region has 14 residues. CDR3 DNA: TGTGCCAGCAGTGAAGTCGAGGTTGAGTCACCCCTCCACTTT. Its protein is CASSEVEVESPLHF.

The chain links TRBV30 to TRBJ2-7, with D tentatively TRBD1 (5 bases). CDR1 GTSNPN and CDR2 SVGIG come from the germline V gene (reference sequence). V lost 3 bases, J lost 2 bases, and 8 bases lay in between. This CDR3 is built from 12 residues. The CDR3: CAWRDSPYEQYF. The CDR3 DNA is TGTGCCTGGAGAGACAGTCCCTACGAGCAGTACTTC.

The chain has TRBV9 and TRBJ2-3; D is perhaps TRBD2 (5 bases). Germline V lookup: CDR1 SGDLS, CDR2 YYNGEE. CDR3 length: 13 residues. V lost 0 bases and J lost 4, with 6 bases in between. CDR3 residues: CASSVERADTQYF. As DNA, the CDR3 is TGTGCCAGCAGCGTAGAGAGGGCAGATACGCAGTATTTT.